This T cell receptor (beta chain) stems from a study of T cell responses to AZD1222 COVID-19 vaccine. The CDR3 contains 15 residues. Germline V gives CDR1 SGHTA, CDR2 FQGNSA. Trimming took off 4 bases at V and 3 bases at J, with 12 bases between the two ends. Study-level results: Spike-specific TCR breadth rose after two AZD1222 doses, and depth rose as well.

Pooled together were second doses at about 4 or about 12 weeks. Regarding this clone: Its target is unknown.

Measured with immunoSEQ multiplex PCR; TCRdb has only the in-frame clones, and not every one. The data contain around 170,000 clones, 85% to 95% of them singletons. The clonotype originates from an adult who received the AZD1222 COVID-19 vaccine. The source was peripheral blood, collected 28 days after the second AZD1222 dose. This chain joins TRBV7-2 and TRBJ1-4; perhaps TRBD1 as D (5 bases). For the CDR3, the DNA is TGTGCCAGCAGCTCCCGGGACCGCCCTAATGAAAAACTGTTTTTT. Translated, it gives CASSSRDRPNEKLFF.